Listed here are 30 T cell receptor beta chains from one sample, sequenced in a study of control samples from healthy donors and cancer patients. Using immunoSEQ multiplex PCR, the repertoire was profiled, and TCRdb retains in-frame clones only, with some absent. This table has tens of thousands of clones, approximately 91% appearing once. Sequenced: blood. The receptors here all came from a man over 45 in good health.

The chain couples TRBV9 to TRBJ2-2; TRBD2 agrees at 7 bases. V was clipped by 7 bases and J by 4 bases; unmatched bases: 13. CDR1 and CDR2 from the germline V gene are SGDLS and YYNGEE. The CDR3 length is 16 residues. CDR3 nucleotide sequence: TGTGCCAGCGCCCCCCGGGAGCGGGGTGGCACCGGGGAGCTGTTTTTT. This translates into CASAPRERGGTGELFF.

The chain links TRBV7-3 to TRBJ2-7; D is possibly TRBD1 (5 bases). The CDR3 length is 17 residues. Germline values: CDR1 SGHTA, CDR2 FQGTGA. The V gene lost 1 base and the J gene lost 2 bases, with 18 bases spanning the gap. DNA of the CDR3: TGTGCCAGCAGCTTAAACCCTCCGACAGCTCTCCCCTACGAGCAGTACTTC. Translation gives CASSLNPPTALPYEQYF.

In this sample, this clone turned up once. The chain couples TRBV3-1 (or the pseudogene TRBV3-2) to TRBJ2-5; D gene unclear. The CDR3 totals 10 residues. Trimming pared 0 bases from V and 7 bases from J, leaving 0 bases between. Germline CDR1 is LGHDT and CDR2 is YNNKEL (reference sequence). CDR3 sequence (DNA): TGTGCCAGCAGCCAAGAGACCCAGTACTTC. Translating gives CASSQETQYF.

This chain joins TRBV6-6 and TRBJ2-2; 7 nucleotides line up with TRBD1. The trim removed 0 bases at V and 4 bases at J, leaving 2 bases unmatched. Germline CDR1 is MNHNY and CDR2 is SVGAGI (reference sequence). The CDR3 contains 15 residues. The CDR3 DNA reads TGTGCCAGCAGTTACTCGACAGGGCGCACCGGGGAGCTGTTTTTT. Translating gives CASSYSTGRTGELFF.

The chain carries TRBV24-1 and TRBJ2-5; 10 bases are shared with TRBD1. Germline assignment: CDR1 KGHDR and CDR2 SFDVKD. The CDR3 extends over 16 amino acids. Trimming removed 2 bases from V and 3 bases from J; junction bases left unmatched: 5. The CDR3 sequence: CATSDSGTGAKETQYF. For the CDR3, the DNA is TGTGCCACCAGTGATTCCGGGACAGGGGCGAAAGAGACCCAGTACTTC.

V usage is TRBV6-6 and J usage is TRBJ1-2; D is unclear. The CDR3 sequence is 12 residues long. Per germline, CDR1 MNHNY and CDR2 SVGAGI (reference sequence). V shed 7 bases and J shed 0 bases, with 6 bases lying between them. CDR3 sequence: CASTDPNYGYTF. In nucleotides, the CDR3 is TGTGCCAGCACCGACCCTAACTATGGCTACACCTTC.

The chain has TRBV10-3 and TRBJ2-5; D remains unclear. Germline V gene sequence: CDR1 ENHRY, CDR2 SYGVKD. Trimming pared 10 bases from V and 0 bases from J, leaving 9 bases between. CDR3 length: 12 amino acids. In DNA form, the CDR3 reads TGTGCCACCTCAAGGAACCAAGAGACCCAGTACTTC. Translated: CATSRNQETQYF.

This clone has only a few counts. In DNA form, the CDR3 reads TGTGCCAGTAACCCCCAGGGAGTGAACTATGGCTACACCTTC. Its protein product is CASNPQGVNYGYTF. The rearrangement joins TRBV19 to TRBJ1-2, with D maybe TRBD1 (5 bases). The CDR3 length is 14 residues. Trimming shortened V by 7 bases and J by 2 bases, and 14 bases separated the two germline ends. CDR1 is LNHDA, CDR2 SQIVND, per germline (reference sequence).

The V call is TRBV4-3, the J call TRBJ2-7; TRBD2 agrees at 14 bases. Germline CDR1 reads LGHNA; CDR2 reads YSLEER. This CDR3 has 20 amino acids. With 0 bases clipped from V and 0 bases from J, the junction kept 10 bases outside the gene matches. This chain's CDR3 is CASSQDRETSGGASSYEQYF. CDR3 DNA sequence: TGCGCCAGCAGCCAAGATCGGGAGACTAGCGGGGGGGCCAGCTCCTACGAGCAGTACTTC.

The chain links TRBV20-1 to TRBJ2-5, with TRBD2 matching 10 bases. The ends lost 3 bases at V and 5 bases at J; junction bases unmatched: 12. The germline V gene has CDR1 DFQATT and CDR2 SNEGSKA (reference sequence). This CDR3 region has 16 residues. The DNA of the CDR3 is TGCAGTGCTAGTGGGCTAGCGGGGGCCATTGGTGAGACCCAGTACTTC. It encodes CSASGLAGAIGETQYF.

The genes are TRBV5-1 and TRBJ1-2; D gene unclear. CDR3 length equals 14 residues. With 0 bases removed from V and 5 bases from J, the gap between germline ends came to 11 bases. Germline V gene lookup returns CDR1 SGHRS and CDR2 YFSETQ. CDR3 nucleotides: TGCGCCAGCAGCTTGGAAGGGAGAGGGTATGGCTACACCTTC. It yields the protein CASSLEGRGYGYTF.

The genes are TRBV7-9 and TRBJ1-5; TRBD1 agrees at 8 bases. In germline, CDR1 is SEHNR, CDR2 FQNEAQ (reference sequence). This CDR3 has 14 amino acids. With 5 bases clipped from V and 5 bases from J, the junction kept 5 bases outside the gene matches. The CDR3, as DNA: TGTGCCAGCAGCCCCGGACAGGGATATCAGCCCCAGCATTTT. This codes for CASSPGQGYQPQHF.

V usage is TRBV4-2 and J usage is TRBJ2-2, with 10 bases that match TRBD2. This CDR3 has 16 residues. V shed 0 bases, J shed 6 bases, and the junction held 4 bases outside the gene matches. From germline, CDR1 is LGHNA and CDR2 YNFKEQ. CDR3 sequence (DNA): TGTGCCAGCAGCCAAGATGAGGGACTAGCGTCCGGGGAGCTGTTTTTT. Amino acid sequence: CASSQDEGLASGELFF.

The chain joins TRBV12-3 or TRBV12-4 to TRBJ2-1; weak D call: TRBD1 (5 bases). The length of the CDR3 is 11 residues. V lost 6 bases and J lost 8, with 8 bases in between. The CDR3 DNA follows: TGTGCCAGCAGCTGGGGCTATGAGCAGTTCTTC. It is translated as CASSWGYEQFF.

The J gene is TRBJ1-2, the V gene TRBV5-6; no firm D call. Germline CDR1 SGHDT, CDR2 YYEEEE. The CDR3 runs 14 residues. V lost 3 bases and J lost 4, with 13 bases in between. The CDR3: CASSSGVTTYGYTF. CDR3 bases: TGTGCCAGCAGCTCTGGAGTTACCACCTATGGCTACACCTTC.

The chain is built from TRBV30 and TRBJ1-2; 9 nucleotides agree with TRBD1. The V gene's germline CDR1 is GTSNPN and CDR2 SVGIG (reference sequence). CDR3 size: 15 residues. The V segment lost 3 bases and the J segment 0 bases; nucleotides outside the gene matches: 5. The CDR3 DNA follows: TGTGCCTGGAGACTACAGGGGGCAACTAACTATGGCTACACCTTC. Translated: CAWRLQGATNYGYTF.

This clone was seen a single time. The chain couples TRBV14 to TRBJ2-3, with D unresolved. Germline lookup yields CDR1 SGHDN and CDR2 FVKESK. The CDR3 runs to 13 residues. Trimming left V 2 bases short and J 4 bases short, with 7 bases between. CDR3 coding DNA: TGTGCCAGCAGCCAACGATTAGCAGATACGCAGTATTTT. It codes for CASSQRLADTQYF. The full variable domain, in which reference TRBV14 and TRBJ2-3 provide the parts outside the CDR3, is EAGVTQFPSHSVIEKGQTVTLRCDPISGHDNLYWYRRVMGKEIKFLLHFVKESKQDESGMPNNRFLAERTGGTYSTLKVQPAELEDSGVYFCASSQRLADTQYFGPGTRLTVL.

V gene TRBV19 combines with J gene TRBJ1-1; D is unresolved. Trimming left V 4 bases short and J 0 bases short, with 9 bases between. The V gene's germline CDR1 is LNHDA and CDR2 SQIVND (reference sequence). CDR3 size: 14 residues. CDR3 nucleotides: TGTGCCAGTAGTACTGGACTACTGAACACTGAAGCTTTCTTT. It specifies CASSTGLLNTEAFF.

This clone was observed once. The CDR3 region is CAGPQGQGNDGELFF. CDR3 sequence (DNA): TGTGCCGGCCCCCAGGGACAGGGGAATGACGGGGAGCTGTTTTTT. The chain combines TRBV7-9 with TRBJ2-2, with TRBD1 matching 10 bases. The CDR3 has 15 residues. Germline V gene sequence: CDR1 SEHNR, CDR2 FQNEAQ (reference sequence). The V gene end was trimmed by 11 bases and the J gene end by 7 bases; junction bases not matched to a gene: 13.

CDR3 in DNA: TGTGCCAGCAGCCAAGATTTAGCGGGGGGGCAAGGTGAGCAGTTCTTC. It encodes CASSQDLAGGQGEQFF. V gene TRBV4-2 combines with J gene TRBJ2-1; 11 bases align to TRBD2. Per germline, CDR1 LGHNA and CDR2 YNFKEQ. V lost 0 bases and J lost 9; bases outside the gene matches: 7. The CDR3 spans 16 residues.

The V call is TRBV3-1 (or the pseudogene TRBV3-2), the J call TRBJ2-7; 9 bases map to TRBD2. Germline CDR1 LGHDT, CDR2 YNNKEL (reference sequence). This CDR3 region has 15 residues. J lost 2 bases, V lost 0 bases, and 2 bases had no gene match. The CDR3 loop is CASSQEGLAPYEQYF. The CDR3 DNA reads TGTGCCAGCAGCCAAGAGGGACTAGCCCCCTACGAGCAGTACTTC.

This chain uses TRBV6-5 with TRBJ2-7; D perhaps matches TRBD2 (5 bases). CDR1 and CDR2 from the germline V gene are MNHEY and SVGAGI. CDR3 size: 15 residues. The V end lost 8 bases, the J end lost 2 bases, and 19 bases lay between the germline ends. The CDR3 DNA reads as TGTGCCAGCTACTGGAGGCCCGGTGGTACCTACGAGCAGTACTTC. It encodes CASYWRPGGTYEQYF.

V is TRBV15 and J is TRBJ2-7; the D gene is possibly TRBD1 (5 bases). Trimming pared 3 bases from V and 2 bases from J, leaving 14 bases between. The CDR3 runs to 15 residues. The germline gives CDR1 LNHNV, CDR2 YYDKDF (reference sequence). In nucleotides, the CDR3 is TGTGCCACCAGCAGCCGATGGACACTTCCCTACGAGCAGTACTTC. Translating it yields CATSSRWTLPYEQYF.

The CDR3 spells CASSIDRGKGAGETQYF. The CDR3, as DNA: TGTGCCAGTAGTATAGATAGGGGCAAGGGGGCAGGGGAGACCCAGTACTTC. The chain has TRBV19 and TRBJ2-5; 7 nucleotides line up with TRBD1. The junction had 12 bases not matched to a gene; V was cut back by 0 bases and J by 5 bases. The CDR3 extends over 17 amino acids. Germline V lookup: CDR1 LNHDA, CDR2 SQIVND (reference sequence).

The rearrangement links TRBV11-1 to TRBJ1-1; a possible D gene is TRBD1 (5 bases). In germline, CDR1 is SGHAT, CDR2 FQDESV (reference sequence). Trimming cost V 5 bases and J 4 bases, with 11 bases left between them. This CDR3 spans 13 amino acids. The CDR3 is CASSPGTATEAFF. The CDR3 bases are TGTGCCAGCAGCCCAGGGACGGCCACTGAAGCTTTCTTT.

The V call is TRBV7-2, the J call TRBJ2-5, with TRBD1 matching over 9 bases. Germline trimming cut 4 bases from V and 5 bases from J; bases unmatched to any gene: 11. Germline CDR1 SGHTA, CDR2 FQGNSA. The CDR3 is made up of 16 amino acids. CDR3 residues: CASSSISTGGAETQYF. CDR3 nucleotides: TGTGCCAGCAGCTCGATCTCTACAGGGGGCGCGGAGACCCAGTACTTC.

The chain uses TRBV11-2 and TRBJ1-4; D gene unclear. Germline CDR1 SGHAT, CDR2 FQNNGV. This CDR3 has 15 amino acids. The V and J ends lost 4 bases and 6 bases respectively, with 15 bases between them. CDR3 in amino acids: CASSSLDGKDEKLFF. CDR3 DNA sequence: TGTGCCAGCAGCTCGCTTGACGGGAAGGATGAAAAACTGTTTTTT.

This rearrangement joins TRBV5-8 to TRBJ1-3; D gene unclear. CDR3 length: 14 residues. Trimming removed 4 bases from V and 0 bases from J, with 8 bases in between. In germline, CDR1 is SGHTS, CDR2 YDEGEE. DNA for the CDR3: TGTGCCAGCAGCCGCGGGTTCTCTGGAAACACCATATATTTT. It specifies CASSRGFSGNTIYF.

This clone was detected once. The chain links TRBV18 to TRBJ1-2, with TRBD1 as a possible D gene (6 bases). This CDR3 is built from 14 residues. CDR1 and CDR2 from the germline V gene are KGHSH and LQKENI. Trimming stripped 3 bases from V and 4 bases from J, with 12 bases between. The CDR3 is CASSPSGQIYGYTF. The CDR3 bases are TGTGCCAGCTCACCCTCTGGACAGATCTATGGCTACACCTTC.

The chain has TRBV7-2 and TRBJ1-1; D uncertain. The CDR3 extends over 14 amino acids. Germline-derived CDR1 and CDR2 are SGHTA and FQGNSA. V lost 8 bases to trimming and J lost 4 bases, with 17 bases between them. CDR3 protein: CASPDGWGGTEAFF. In nucleotides, the CDR3 is TGTGCCAGCCCGGACGGTTGGGGAGGCACTGAAGCTTTCTTT.